This T cell receptor beta chain was observed in a study of early T cells in non-severe SARS-CoV-2 infection. Trimming pared 8 bases from V and 4 bases from J, leaving 14 bases between. From germline, CDR1 is SEHNR and CDR2 FQNEAQ (reference sequence). CDR3 size: 13 residues. Unique molecular identifiers were added to individual cDNA molecules. TCRdb re-called the 5' RACE reads with MiXCR, one entry per CDR3 protein. The data show roughly 110,000 distinct CDR3 sequences, 11% seen once. This TCR derives from an adult who was a healthcare worker with PCR-confirmed SARS-CoV-2 infection or an uninfected control (not recorded which). The chain couples TRBV7-9 to TRBJ1-2, with D possibly being TRBD1 (5 bases). Specimen: whole blood. The CDR3, as DNA: TGTGCCAGCTTGAAGGGGCCGGCCTATGGCTACACCTTC. Translation gives CASLKGPAYGYTF.